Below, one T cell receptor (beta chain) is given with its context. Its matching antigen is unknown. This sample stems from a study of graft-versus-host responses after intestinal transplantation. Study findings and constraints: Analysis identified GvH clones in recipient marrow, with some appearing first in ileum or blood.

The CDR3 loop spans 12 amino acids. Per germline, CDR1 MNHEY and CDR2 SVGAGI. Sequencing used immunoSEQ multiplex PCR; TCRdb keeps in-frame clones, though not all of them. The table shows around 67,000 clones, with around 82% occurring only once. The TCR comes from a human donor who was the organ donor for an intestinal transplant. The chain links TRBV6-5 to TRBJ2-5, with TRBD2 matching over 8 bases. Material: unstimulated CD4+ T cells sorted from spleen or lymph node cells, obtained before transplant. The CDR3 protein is CAKRAGGETQYF. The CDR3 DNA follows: TGTGCAAAAAGGGCGGGGGGAGAGACCCAGTACTTC.